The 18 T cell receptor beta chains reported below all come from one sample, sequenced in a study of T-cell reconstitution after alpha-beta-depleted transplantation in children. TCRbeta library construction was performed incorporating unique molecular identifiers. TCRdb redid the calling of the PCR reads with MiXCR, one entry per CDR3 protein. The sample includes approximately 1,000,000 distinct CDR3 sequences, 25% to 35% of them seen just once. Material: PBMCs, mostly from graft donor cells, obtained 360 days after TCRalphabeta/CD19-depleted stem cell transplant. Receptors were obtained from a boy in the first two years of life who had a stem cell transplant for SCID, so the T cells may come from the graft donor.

CDR3: CASSVVGLNTEAFF. The DNA of the CDR3 is TGTGCCAGCAGCGTGGTAGGGTTGAACACTGAAGCTTTCTTT. The chain uses TRBV7-9 and TRBJ1-1; no definite D call. With 5 bases removed from V and 0 bases from J, the gap between germline ends came to 10 bases. The V gene's germline CDR1 is SEHNR and CDR2 FQNEAQ (reference sequence). There are 14 residues in the CDR3.

As DNA, the CDR3 is TGTGCCAGCAGCTTAGAGGGTCGGCCAGGGGCGCCTATCAACTATGGCTACACCTTC. Translation gives CASSLEGRPGAPINYGYTF. This sequence joins TRBV11-1 and TRBJ1-2; D is perhaps TRBD1 (6 bases). The V end was cut by 1 base, the J end by 2 bases, with 23 bases between. The CDR3 is 19 residues long. Germline V lookup: CDR1 SGHAT, CDR2 FQDESV (reference sequence).

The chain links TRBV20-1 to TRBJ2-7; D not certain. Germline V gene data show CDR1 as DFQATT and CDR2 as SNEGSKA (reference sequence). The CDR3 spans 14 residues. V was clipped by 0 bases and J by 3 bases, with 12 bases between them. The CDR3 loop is CSARDIGLVYEQYF. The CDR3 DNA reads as TGCAGTGCTAGAGATATTGGTCTGGTCTACGAGCAGTACTTC.

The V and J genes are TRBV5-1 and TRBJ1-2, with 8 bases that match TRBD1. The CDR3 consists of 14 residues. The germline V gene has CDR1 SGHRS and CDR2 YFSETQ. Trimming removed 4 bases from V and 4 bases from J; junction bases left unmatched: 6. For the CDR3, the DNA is TGCGCCAGCAGCATTTTCGGACAGGGCTATGGCTACACCTTC. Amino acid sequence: CASSIFGQGYGYTF.

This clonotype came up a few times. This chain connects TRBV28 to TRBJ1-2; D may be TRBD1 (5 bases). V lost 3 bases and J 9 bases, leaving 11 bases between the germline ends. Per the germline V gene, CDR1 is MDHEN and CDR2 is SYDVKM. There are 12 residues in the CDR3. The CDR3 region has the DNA TGTGCCAGCAGTTTGCAGGGATCCCGCTACACCTTC. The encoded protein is CASSLQGSRYTF.

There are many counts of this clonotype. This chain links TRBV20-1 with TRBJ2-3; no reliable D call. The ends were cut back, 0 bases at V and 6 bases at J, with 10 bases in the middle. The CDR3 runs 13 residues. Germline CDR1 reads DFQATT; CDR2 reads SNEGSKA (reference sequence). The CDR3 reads CSARDQPRDTQYF. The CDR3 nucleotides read TGCAGTGCTAGAGATCAGCCCCGCGATACGCAGTATTTT.

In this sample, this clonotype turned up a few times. The CDR3 protein is CASSYTGTGPEAFF. In DNA, the CDR3 is TGTGCCAGCAGTTACACCGGGACAGGGCCTGAAGCTTTCTTT. The chain is built from TRBV6-5 and TRBJ1-1, with 9 bases matching TRBD1. Unmatched junction bases numbered 4, after V lost 2 bases and J lost 6 bases. CDR3 length: 14 residues. CDR1 MNHEY and CDR2 SVGAGI come from the germline V gene.

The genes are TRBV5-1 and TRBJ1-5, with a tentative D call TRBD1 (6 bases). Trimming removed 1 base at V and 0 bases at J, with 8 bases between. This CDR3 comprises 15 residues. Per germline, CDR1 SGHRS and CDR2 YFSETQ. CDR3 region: CASSLSGVSNQPQHF. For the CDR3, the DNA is TGCGCCAGCAGCTTGTCAGGGGTTAGCAATCAGCCCCAGCATTTT.

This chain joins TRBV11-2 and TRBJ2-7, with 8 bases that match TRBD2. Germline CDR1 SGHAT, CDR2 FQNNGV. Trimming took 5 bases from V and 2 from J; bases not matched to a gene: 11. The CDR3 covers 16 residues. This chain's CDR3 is CASSRPGRGAPYEQYF. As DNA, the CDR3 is TGTGCCAGCAGCCGTCCTGGGCGGGGGGCACCCTACGAGCAGTACTTC.

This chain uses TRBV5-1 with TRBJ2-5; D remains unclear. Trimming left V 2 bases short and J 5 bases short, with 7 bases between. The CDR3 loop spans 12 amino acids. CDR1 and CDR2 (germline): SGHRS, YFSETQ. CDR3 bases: TGCGCCAGCAGCTTTGTTGACGAGACCCAGTACTTC. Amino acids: CASSFVDETQYF.

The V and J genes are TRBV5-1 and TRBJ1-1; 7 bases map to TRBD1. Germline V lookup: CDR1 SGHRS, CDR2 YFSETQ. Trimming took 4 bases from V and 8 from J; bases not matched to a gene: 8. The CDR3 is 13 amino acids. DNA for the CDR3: TGCGCCAGCAGCCCGCGGGACAGCTGGGAAGCTTTCTTT. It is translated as CASSPRDSWEAFF.

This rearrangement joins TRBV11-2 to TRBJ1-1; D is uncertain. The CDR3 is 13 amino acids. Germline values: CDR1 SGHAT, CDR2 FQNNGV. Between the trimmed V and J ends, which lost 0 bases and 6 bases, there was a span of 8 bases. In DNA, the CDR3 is TGTGCCAGCAGCTTAGATTTCCTTGCTGAAGCTTTCTTT. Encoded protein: CASSLDFLAEAFF.

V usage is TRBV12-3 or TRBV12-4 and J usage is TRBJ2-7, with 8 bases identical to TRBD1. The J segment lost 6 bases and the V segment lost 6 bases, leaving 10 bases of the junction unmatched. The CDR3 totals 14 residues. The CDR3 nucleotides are TGTGCCAGCAGCTCCAGAACAGGGGGTTTCGAGCAGTACTTC. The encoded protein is CASSSRTGGFEQYF.

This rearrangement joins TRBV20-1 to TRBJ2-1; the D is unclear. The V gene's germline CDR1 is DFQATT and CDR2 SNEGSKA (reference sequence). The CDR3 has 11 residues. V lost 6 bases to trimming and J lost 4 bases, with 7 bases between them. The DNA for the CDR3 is TGCAGTGCAACAAGATACAATGAGCAGTTCTTC. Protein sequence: CSATRYNEQFF.

This chain's CDR3 is CSASPSLMNTEAFF. In nucleotides, the CDR3 is TGCAGTGCTTCGCCCTCCCTTATGAACACTGAAGCTTTCTTT. V usage is TRBV20-1 and J usage is TRBJ1-1; D gene ambiguous. From germline, CDR1 is DFQATT and CDR2 SNEGSKA (reference sequence). This CDR3 contains 14 residues. The V gene lost 5 bases and the J gene lost 0 bases, with 13 bases spanning the gap.

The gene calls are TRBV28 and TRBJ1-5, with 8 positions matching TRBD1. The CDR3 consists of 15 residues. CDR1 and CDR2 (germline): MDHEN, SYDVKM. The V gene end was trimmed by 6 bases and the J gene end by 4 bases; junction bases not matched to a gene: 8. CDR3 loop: CASRPTDRENQPQHF. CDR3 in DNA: TGTGCCAGCAGGCCAACGGACAGGGAGAATCAGCCCCAGCATTTT.

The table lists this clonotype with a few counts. The CDR3 DNA is TGTGCCAGCAGCCTGGGGACAGGGTATAACACCGGGGAGCTGTTTTTT. Translated, it gives CASSLGTGYNTGELFF. J is TRBJ2-2 and V is TRBV12-3 or TRBV12-4; 9 nucleotides agree with TRBD1. J was trimmed by 2 bases and V by 6 bases; bases with no gene match: 7. CDR3 length: 16 residues.

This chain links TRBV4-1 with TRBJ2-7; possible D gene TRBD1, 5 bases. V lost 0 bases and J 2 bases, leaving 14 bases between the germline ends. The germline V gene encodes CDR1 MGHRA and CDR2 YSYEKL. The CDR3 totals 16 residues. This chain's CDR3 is CASSQDSRQSTYEQYF. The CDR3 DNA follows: TGCGCCAGCAGCCAAGATTCTAGACAGAGCACCTACGAGCAGTACTTC.